Below, 28 T cell receptor beta chains from the same sample are listed, as sequenced in a study of beta chain features in type 1 diabetes. These receptors' antigens are unknown. Study-wide findings and caveats: Within each of all four CD4+ subsets, Type 1 diabetes patients had TCRB CDR3s that were moderately but significantly shorter.

The authors reverse transcribed all of the isolated RNA, so sequencing captured expressed TCRB transcripts. TCRdb's table, derived via immunoSEQ multiplex PCR, lists solely in-frame clones and lacks some. The table lists 300,000 to 350,000 clones, roughly 9% of them singletons, with around 1% in the top ten. Sequenced input: central memory CD4+ T cells from blood. The receptors shown here come from a man younger than 45 with type 1 diabetes.

V and J are TRBV28 and TRBJ1-2, with a possible D match to TRBD1 (6 bases). V shed 6 bases and J shed 3 bases, with 8 bases lying between them. The CDR3 covers 12 residues. Germline lookup yields CDR1 MDHEN and CDR2 SYDVKM. CDR3 loop: CASSRGDYGYTF. CDR3 nucleotide sequence: TGTGCCAGCAGCAGGGGCGACTATGGCTACACCTTC.

This clone was detected only a few times. This sequence joins TRBV7-9 and TRBJ2-4, with a tentative D call TRBD2 (5 bases). Trimming removed 3 bases from V and 0 bases from J, with 9 bases in between. The CDR3 runs to 15 residues. Germline assignment: CDR1 SEHNR and CDR2 FQNEAQ (reference sequence). CDR3 region: CASSLEGLAKNIQYF. For the CDR3, the DNA is TGTGCCAGCAGCTTGGAAGGACTAGCCAAAAACATTCAGTACTTC.

This clone showed up just a few times. This chain uses TRBV5-1 with TRBJ2-6; D perhaps matches TRBD1 (5 bases). The CDR3 length is 15 residues. The V and J ends lost 7 bases and 0 bases respectively, with 11 bases between them. Germline lookup yields CDR1 SGHRS and CDR2 YFSETQ. The CDR3 is CASGQGPSGANVLTF. In DNA form, the CDR3 reads TGCGCCAGCGGACAAGGCCCCTCTGGGGCCAACGTCCTGACTTTC.

This clone was counted a few times. This chain links TRBV9 with TRBJ1-6; D is unresolved. Germline CDR1 is SGDLS and CDR2 is YYNGEE. This CDR3 region has 12 residues. V lost 4 bases and J 8 bases, leaving 7 bases between the germline ends. The CDR3 coding sequence is TGTGCCAGCAGCCTACTTGATTCACCCCTCCACTTT. Encoded protein: CASSLLDSPLHF.

This clone was seen only a few times. The chain has TRBV10-3 and TRBJ1-2; D might be TRBD1 (5 bases). Per germline, CDR1 ENHRY and CDR2 SYGVKD. This CDR3 contains 15 residues. Trimming removed 6 bases at V and 2 bases at J, with 16 bases between. In nucleotides, the CDR3 is TGTGCCATCAGGGGGGACCGTGTAAGAAACTATGGCTACACCTTC. Residues: CAIRGDRVRNYGYTF.

The gene calls are TRBV25-1 and TRBJ1-6; D is uncertain. Germline CDR1 and CDR2: MGHDK and SYGVNS. CDR3 length: 11 residues. V was cut by 3 bases and J by 14 bases, with 8 bases left in between. The CDR3 DNA reads TGTGCCAGCAGTGACCTTAGAGCCCTCCACTTT. As protein: CASSDLRALHF.

The CDR3 sequence: CASRGGSPDTQYF. In DNA, the CDR3 is TGTGCCAGCAGGGGGGGGTCCCCAGATACGCAGTATTTT. This chain connects TRBV7-2 to TRBJ2-3; 7 bases map to TRBD2. This CDR3 has 13 amino acids. V dropped 6 bases and J dropped 4; count of bases not matched to a gene: 4. Germline CDR1 reads SGHTA; CDR2 reads FQGNSA.

This clone was seen a few times. This rearrangement joins TRBV6-5 to TRBJ2-1; D gene uncertain. This CDR3 region has 15 residues. CDR1 and CDR2 (germline): MNHEY, SVGAGI. Trimming removed 5 bases at V and 9 bases at J, with 20 bases between. The CDR3 loop is CASSPYGRTTGEQFF. For the CDR3, the DNA is TGTGCCAGCAGTCCCTATGGAAGGACGACGGGTGAGCAGTTCTTC.

This clone was recorded a few times. The chain has TRBV5-4 and TRBJ2-1, with TRBD2 as a possible D gene (6 bases). The V gene lost 5 bases and the J gene lost 6 bases, with 24 bases spanning the gap. This CDR3 comprises 17 residues. CDR1 SGHNT and CDR2 YYREEE come from the germline V gene (reference sequence). CDR3 DNA: TGTGCCAGCAGGGGGGACTCAAGGGCGCCGTCCCTCAATGAGCAGTTCTTC. Its protein product is CASRGDSRAPSLNEQFF.

This chain joins TRBV6-6 and TRBJ2-3, with TRBD1 matching over 9 bases. The CDR3 loop spans 16 amino acids. V shed 4 bases, J shed 0 bases, and the junction held 5 bases outside the gene matches. Germline CDR1 and CDR2: MNHNY and SVGAGI (reference sequence). Written as DNA, the CDR3 is TGTGCCAGCAGTTCGAAAGGGACAGGGAGCACAGATACGCAGTATTTT. It translates to CASSSKGTGSTDTQYF.

About this clone: A read error is possible here, since a much larger clone lies one base away. Other DNA sequences of this sample code for an identical CDR3. J is TRBJ2-5 and V is TRBV6-5; no definite D call. Trimming pared 5 bases from V and 3 bases from J, leaving 4 bases between. Germline V gene lookup returns CDR1 MNHEY and CDR2 SVGAGI. This CDR3 is built from 11 residues. Here the CDR3 DNA reads TGTGCCAGCAGTCGGAAAGAGACCCAGTACTTC. This codes for CASSRKETQYF.

Only a few counts were recorded for this clone. The V gene is TRBV7-2, the J gene TRBJ2-6; D gene ambiguous. The germline V and J ends were trimmed by 3 bases and 3 bases, with 6 bases remaining between them. CDR3 length: 14 amino acids. Germline lookup yields CDR1 SGHTA and CDR2 FQGNSA. The CDR3 DNA sequence: TGTGCCAGCAGCTTCCCTGGTGGGGCCAACGTCCTGACTTTC. It is translated as CASSFPGGANVLTF.

This clone was picked up many times. The rearrangement links TRBV10-3 to TRBJ2-3, with 11 bases lining up with TRBD1. The junction had 2 bases not matched to a gene; V was cut back by 4 bases and J by 2 bases. CDR1 and CDR2 from the germline V gene are ENHRY and SYGVKD. The CDR3 is made up of 15 amino acids. The CDR3 DNA sequence: TGTGCCATCAGTGGGACAGGGGGCGACACAGATACGCAGTATTTT. It codes for CAISGTGGDTDTQYF.

V gene TRBV27 combines with J gene TRBJ2-7; perhaps TRBD1 as D (6 bases). The CDR3 totals 14 residues. Germline CDR1 reads MNHEY; CDR2 reads SMNVEV (reference sequence). The V and J ends lost 2 bases and 6 bases respectively, with 14 bases between them. Written as DNA, the CDR3 is TGTGCCAGCAGTTTACGACAGGACCCCTTCGAGCAGTACTTC. Its translation is CASSLRQDPFEQYF.

In the case of this clone: Germline is not matched at one junction end, which may reflect a read error. The chain carries TRBV10-3 and TRBJ2-7; 7 nucleotides line up with TRBD1. The germline CDR1 and CDR2 sequences are ENHRY and SYGVKD. The length of the CDR3 is 13 residues. The CDR3 reads CASSAGQVYEQYF. In DNA form, the CDR3 reads TGTGCCAGCAGTGCCGGACAGGTCTACGAGCAGTACTTC.

The V call is TRBV29-1, the J call TRBJ1-1; 9 nucleotides match TRBD1. V shed 6 bases and J 5 bases; nucleotides not matched to a gene: 13. The CDR3 contains 15 residues. The germline V gene encodes CDR1 SQVTM and CDR2 ANQGSEA. CDR3 amino acids: CSVLQGALSRTEAFF. CDR3 bases: TGCAGCGTCCTACAGGGGGCGTTAAGCCGAACTGAAGCTTTCTTT.

This chain connects TRBV30 to TRBJ1-6; D is unresolved. The germline V gene encodes CDR1 GTSNPN and CDR2 SVGIG (reference sequence). The germline V and J ends were trimmed by 2 bases and 9 bases, with 8 bases remaining between them. The CDR3 covers 12 residues. CDR3 region: CAWSSMGSPLHF. CDR3 sequence (DNA): TGTGCCTGGAGTTCCATGGGTTCACCCCTCCACTTT. The entire variable domain, with the rest obtained from reference TRBV30 and TRBJ1-6, is as follows: SQTIHQWPATLVQPVGSPLSLECTVEGTSNPNLYWYRQAAGRGLQLLFYSVGIGQISSEVPQNLSASRPQDRQFILSSKKLLLSDSGFYLCAWSSMGSPLHFGNGTRLTVT.

On this clone: A read error may account for a junction end that differs from germline. This chain links TRBV7-7 with TRBJ1-4, with D hard to call. Germline V gives CDR1 SSHAT, CDR2 FNYEAQ (reference sequence). This CDR3 comprises 12 residues. CDR3 sequence reads: CASSPDREKLFF. CDR3 bases: TGTGCTAGCAGCCCCGACCGGGAAAAACTGTTTTTT.

V gene TRBV5-4 combines with J gene TRBJ2-2; D is unclear. V was cut by 0 bases and J by 6 bases, with 3 bases left in between. Germline CDR1 and CDR2: SGHNT and YYREEE (reference sequence). The CDR3 contains 12 residues. CDR3 residues: CASSLDAGELFF. The CDR3 DNA reads as TGTGCCAGCAGCTTGGACGCCGGGGAGCTGTTTTTT.

The chain employs TRBV5-6 and TRBJ1-2; possible D gene TRBD1, 6 bases. This CDR3 is 16 amino acids long. V was pared by 4 bases and J by 3 bases, with 19 bases between. CDR1 SGHDT and CDR2 YYEEEE come from the germline V gene. Here the CDR3 reads CASSMDWAGADYGYTF. CDR3 in DNA: TGTGCCAGCAGCATGGATTGGGCGGGGGCCGACTATGGCTACACCTTC. Filled out from reference TRBV5-6 and TRBJ1-2, the complete variable domain reads DAGVTQSPTHLIKTRGQQVTLRCSPKSGHDTVSWYQQALGQGPQFIFQYYEEEERQRGNFPDRFSGHQFPNYSSELNVNALLLGDSALYLCASSMDWAGADYGYTFGSGTRLTVV.

The V and J genes are TRBV19 and TRBJ2-5; no reliable D call. CDR3 size: 13 residues. Trimming took 5 bases from V and 2 from J, leaving 9 bases between them. Germline V lookup: CDR1 LNHDA, CDR2 SQIVND (reference sequence). The CDR3, as DNA: TGTGCCAGTAGTCGAGGCTCTCAAGAGACCCAGTACTTC. Amino acids: CASSRGSQETQYF.

There are a few counts of this clone. The V gene is TRBV6-5, the J gene TRBJ2-7; 7 positions agree with TRBD1. Trimming cost V 5 bases and J 4 bases; bases outside gene matches: 5. CDR1 is MNHEY, CDR2 SVGAGI, per germline. This CDR3 has 13 residues. CDR3 residues: CASSPPTGYEQYF. In DNA form, the CDR3 reads TGTGCCAGCAGTCCCCCGACAGGGTACGAGCAGTACTTC.

At least ten counts were recorded for this clone. J is TRBJ1-6 and V is TRBV5-1; D gene ambiguous. The CDR3 covers 12 residues. The V gene lost 3 bases and the J gene lost 13 bases, with 11 bases spanning the gap. Germline CDR1 and CDR2: SGHRS and YFSETQ. The CDR3 DNA is TGCGCCAGCAGCTACATCGGGCGGCCCCTCCACTTT. Its protein is CASSYIGRPLHF.

The chain is built from TRBV7-9 and TRBJ2-3, with 11 bases matching TRBD1. The CDR3 runs to 12 residues. Germline loops: CDR1 SEHNR, CDR2 FQNEAQ (reference sequence). V dropped 5 bases and J dropped 13; count of bases not matched to a gene: 5. The CDR3 coding sequence is TGTGCCAGCAGCCGCGGACAGGGGGCCAAGTATTTT. This encodes CASSRGQGAKYF.

The CDR3 is CAWSKVNTEAFF. CDR3 nucleotide sequence: TGTGCCTGGAGTAAGGTGAACACTGAAGCTTTCTTT. The chain employs TRBV30 and TRBJ1-1, with no clear D. The CDR3 length is 12 residues. Looked up from germline, CDR1 is GTSNPN and CDR2 is SVGIG (reference sequence). V lost 2 bases and J lost 0, with 4 bases in between.

The sample holds a few counts of this clone. The chain employs TRBV9 and TRBJ2-7, with TRBD1 identical over 9 bases. V lost 3 bases, J lost 2 bases, and 6 bases stayed unmatched. The CDR3 extends over 15 amino acids. Looked up from germline, CDR1 is SGDLS and CDR2 is YYNGEE. The CDR3 here is CASSAGTGPTYEQYF. The CDR3 DNA reads TGTGCCAGCAGCGCCGGGACAGGGCCAACCTACGAGCAGTACTTC.

This rearrangement joins TRBV7-2 to TRBJ1-1, with 7 bases fitting TRBD1. The V and J ends lost 4 bases and 1 base, in that order; junction bases with no gene match: 9. Germline V gene lookup returns CDR1 SGHTA and CDR2 FQGNSA. CDR3 length: 16 amino acids. CDR3 coding DNA: TGTGCCAGCAGCTCCCGACAGGGAGCTTCGAACACTGAAGCTTTCTTT. This encodes CASSSRQGASNTEAFF.

This clone has only a few counts. The V gene is TRBV5-4, the J gene TRBJ2-1; 9 nucleotides agree with TRBD1. Germline loops: CDR1 SGHNT, CDR2 YYREEE (reference sequence). This CDR3 comprises 15 residues. J gave up 1 base and V 7 bases, and 6 bases lay outside the gene matches. The CDR3 DNA reads as TGTGCCAGCCTCGGAGACAGGGGGTCCTACAATGAGCAGTTCTTC. Translation gives CASLGDRGSYNEQFF.